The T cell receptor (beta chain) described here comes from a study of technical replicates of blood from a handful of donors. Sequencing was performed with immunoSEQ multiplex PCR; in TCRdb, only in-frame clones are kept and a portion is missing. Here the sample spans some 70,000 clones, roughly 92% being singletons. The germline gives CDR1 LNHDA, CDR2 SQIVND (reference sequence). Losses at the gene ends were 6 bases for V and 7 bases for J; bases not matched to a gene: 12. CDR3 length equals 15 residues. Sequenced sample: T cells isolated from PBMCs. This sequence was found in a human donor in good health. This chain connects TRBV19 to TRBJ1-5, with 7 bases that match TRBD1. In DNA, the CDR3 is TGTGCCAGTAGATGGTTTCAGGGGGGAGACCAGCCCCAGCATTTT. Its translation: CASRWFQGGDQPQHF.